The sequence of this T cell receptor (beta chain) was determined in a study of blood T cells in healthy people across ages. In its sample, this clonotype was seen a few times. With a J-beta primer mix and a sample-barcoded 5' primer, a second PCR ran roughly 6 to 11 cycles. Through a template-switch adaptor with 12 random nucleotides, each cDNA molecule received a tag. The yield of each sample was at least 2.5 million CDR3-containing paired-end reads. TCRdb re-called the 5' RACE reads with MiXCR, one entry per CDR3 protein. Of around 1.7 million distinct CDR3 sequences listed, 28% are singletons. Each donor supplied around 9.6 milliliters of peripheral blood. The study isolated at least 7 million PBMCs from each sample. The CDR3 length is 18 residues. The trim removed 4 bases at V and 4 bases at J, leaving 10 bases unmatched. Germline assignment: CDR1 SGHRS and CDR2 YFSETQ.

Sequenced material: blood. The TCR comes from a woman aged 25 to 39 in good health. V gene TRBV5-1 combines with J gene TRBJ2-5; TRBD2 matches at 16 bases. In DNA, the CDR3 is TGCGCCAGCAGCCAGGGACTAGCGGGAGGGTCTGAGGTAGAGACCCAGTACTTC. Amino acid sequence: CASSQGLAGGSEVETQYF.